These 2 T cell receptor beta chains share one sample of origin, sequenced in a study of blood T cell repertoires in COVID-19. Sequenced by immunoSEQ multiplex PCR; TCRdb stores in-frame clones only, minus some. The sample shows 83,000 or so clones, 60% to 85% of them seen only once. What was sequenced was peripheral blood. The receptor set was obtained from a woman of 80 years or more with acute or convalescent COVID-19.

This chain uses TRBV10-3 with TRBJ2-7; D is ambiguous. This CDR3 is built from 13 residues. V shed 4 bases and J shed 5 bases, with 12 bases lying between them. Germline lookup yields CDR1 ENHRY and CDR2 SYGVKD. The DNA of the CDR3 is TGTGCCATCAGTGTTGGCTCTTTCGACGAGCAGTACTTC. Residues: CAISVGSFDEQYF.

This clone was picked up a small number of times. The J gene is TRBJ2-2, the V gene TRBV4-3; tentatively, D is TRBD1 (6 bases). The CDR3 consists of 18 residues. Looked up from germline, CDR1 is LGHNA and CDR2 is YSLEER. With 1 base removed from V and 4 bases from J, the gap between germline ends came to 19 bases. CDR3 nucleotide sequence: TGCGCCAGCAGCCAAGCAGGGTCAGGCAGGGGAAGCACCGGGGAGCTGTTTTTT. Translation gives CASSQAGSGRGSTGELFF.